The clone carrying this TCR beta chain has a count of ten or more. Its target is unknown. This sample was taken from a study of glioma-infiltrating T cells. Points from the study as a whole: Only very few CDR3 sequences appeared in both tissue and blood. Above-expected tissue-blood divergence occurred in all gliomas, most in low-grade ones.

The iRepertoire nested amplicon-rescue multiplex PCR amplified TCR alpha and beta CDR3s from RNA. Input was about 95-400 ng of tissue mRNA or PBMC total RNA. TCRdb independently ran MiXCR on the multiplex PCR reads; one entry per CDR3 protein. The sample holds roughly 130,000 distinct CDR3 sequences; approximately 26% are singletons and the top ten take about 30%. V was trimmed by 6 bases and J by 4 bases, leaving 9 bases between them. Germline CDR1 MNHNS, CDR2 SASEGT. This CDR3 contains 12 residues. The origin of this receptor is a human donor with low-grade glioma or glioblastoma, undergoing nonglioma brain surgery, or in good health (not recorded which). This chain connects TRBV6-1 to TRBJ1-1; D is perhaps TRBD1 (6 bases). Specimen: glioma tissue, nonneoplastic brain tissue, or PBMCs (not recorded which). The CDR3 protein is CASRGQFTEAFF. In nucleotides, the CDR3 is TGTGCCAGCAGAGGACAGTTCACTGAAGCTTTCTTT.